This passage covers 4 T cell receptor beta chains from one sample sequenced in a study of T cell repertoires in cytomegalovirus infection. No cognate antigen is known for these TCRs. TCRdb used MiXCR to reprocess the reads, holding one entry per CDR3 protein. The sample has roughly 280,000 distinct CDR3 sequences, approximately 22% seen once. The source material was cultured PBMCs, sampled from culture after CMV antigen stimulation. The receptors here all came from a human donor in good health (CMV status not recorded). Some clones in this sample may be carry-over from other donors' samples.

CDR3 loop: CASSPMGAGGLNEQFF. For the CDR3, the DNA is TGTGCCAGCAGCCCGATGGGGGCGGGAGGTCTCAATGAGCAGTTCTTC. The chain is built from TRBV7-2 and TRBJ2-1; the match to TRBD2 covers 8 bases. Germline assignment: CDR1 SGHTA and CDR2 FQGNSA. Trimming took 5 bases from V and 6 from J; bases not matched to a gene: 12. The CDR3 consists of 16 residues.

This clonotype was seen repeatedly, ten times or more. The rearrangement joins TRBV2 to TRBJ1-4; D may be TRBD1 (5 bases). Germline V gene lookup returns CDR1 SNHLY and CDR2 FYNNEI. The CDR3 extends over 12 amino acids. Trimming removed 6 bases at V and 9 bases at J, with 11 bases between. The CDR3 DNA is TGTGCCAGCAGGGGGGACTTTCAAAAACTGTTTTTT. It yields the protein CASRGDFQKLFF. Using reference TRBV2 and TRBJ1-4 for the parts outside the CDR3, the full variable domain is EPEVTQTPSHQVTQMGQEVILRCVPISNHLYFYWYRQILGQKVEFLVSFYNNEISEKSEIFDDQFSVERPDGSNFTLKIRSTKLEDSAMYFCASRGDFQKLFFGSGTQLSVL.

This sequence joins TRBV27 and TRBJ2-3; the D gene is possibly TRBD1 (6 bases). This CDR3 region has 16 residues. Germline V lookup: CDR1 MNHEY, CDR2 SMNVEV (reference sequence). V was clipped by 7 bases and J by 2 bases, with 19 bases between them. CDR3 bases: TGTGCCAGCATTCCCGGGCAGGGGATATACACAGATACGCAGTATTTT. Its protein product is CASIPGQGIYTDTQYF.

This clonotype has ten or more counts. This chain links TRBV7-2 with TRBJ1-3; D unclear. This CDR3 has 13 residues. V lost 4 bases and J 4 bases, leaving 8 bases between the germline ends. Germline assignment: CDR1 SGHTA and CDR2 FQGNSA. This CDR3 reads CASSSPRGNTIYF. DNA for the CDR3: TGTGCCAGCAGCTCTCCTCGAGGAAACACCATATATTTT.